The 3 T cell receptor beta chains below were found in one sample sequenced in a study of T-cell reconstitution after alpha-beta-depleted transplantation in children. This sample's TCRbeta library carried unique molecular identifier barcodes. TCRdb ran MiXCR on the PCR reads and lists one entry per CDR3 protein. This table has around 450,000 distinct CDR3 sequences, over 9.5% appearing once. Sample: PBMCs, taken before TCRalphabeta/CD19-depleted stem cell transplant. The source of these receptors is a child aged 2 to 10 with inherited bone marrow failure, due to receive a stem cell transplant.

This clonotype has only a few counts. This chain joins TRBV7-6 and TRBJ2-3; D gene ambiguous. In germline, CDR1 is SGHVS, CDR2 FNYEAQ. This CDR3 comprises 14 residues. Deletions cut 3 bases from V and 4 bases from J, with 11 bases between. The CDR3 loop is CASSFGLGPDTQYF. CDR3 in DNA: TGTGCCAGCAGCTTCGGGCTAGGCCCAGATACGCAGTATTTT.

Remarks on this clonotype: Being one base from a much bigger clone, this may be a read error. This chain links TRBV4-3 with TRBJ2-2; maybe TRBD1 (6 bases). From germline, CDR1 is LGHNA and CDR2 YSLEER. The CDR3 loop spans 14 amino acids. CDR3 sequence (DNA): TGCGCCAGCACCCCACTAAGGGACACCGGGGACCTGTTTTTT. This encodes CASTPLRDTGDLFF.

In the case of this clonotype: A much bigger clone sits one base away, suggesting this may be a read error. V and J are TRBV20-1 and TRBJ2-7, with no clear D. V gave up 4 bases and J gave up 0 bases, with 10 bases separating them. Looked up from germline, CDR1 is DFQATT and CDR2 is SNEGSKA (reference sequence). The CDR3 spans 13 residues. DNA of the CDR3: TGCAGTGCTACGGGCCCTACCTCCTACGAGCAGTACTTC. Translating it yields CSATGPTSYEQYF.